The clone carrying this TCR beta chain was detected only once. The table came from immunoSEQ multiplex PCR; TCRdb's copy has only in-frame clones and leaves some out. The table shows some 200,000 clones, with 80% to 85% occurring only once. This record comes from a study of blood T cell repertoires in COVID-19. Overall study: Collection of acute and convalescent COVID-19 samples took place in the United States, Italy and Spain.

The ends were cut back, 6 bases at V and 4 bases at J, with 15 bases in the middle. The length of the CDR3 is 14 residues. CDR1 is KGHSH and CDR2 is LQKENI in the germline V gene. The sequencing input was peripheral blood. This sequence originates from a woman in her sixties or seventies with acute or convalescent COVID-19. This rearrangement joins TRBV18 to TRBJ1-2; perhaps TRBD1 as D (6 bases). CDR3 sequence: CASSLAGERYGYTF. CDR3 DNA: TGTGCCAGCTCCCTGGCAGGGGAGCGCTATGGCTACACCTTC.